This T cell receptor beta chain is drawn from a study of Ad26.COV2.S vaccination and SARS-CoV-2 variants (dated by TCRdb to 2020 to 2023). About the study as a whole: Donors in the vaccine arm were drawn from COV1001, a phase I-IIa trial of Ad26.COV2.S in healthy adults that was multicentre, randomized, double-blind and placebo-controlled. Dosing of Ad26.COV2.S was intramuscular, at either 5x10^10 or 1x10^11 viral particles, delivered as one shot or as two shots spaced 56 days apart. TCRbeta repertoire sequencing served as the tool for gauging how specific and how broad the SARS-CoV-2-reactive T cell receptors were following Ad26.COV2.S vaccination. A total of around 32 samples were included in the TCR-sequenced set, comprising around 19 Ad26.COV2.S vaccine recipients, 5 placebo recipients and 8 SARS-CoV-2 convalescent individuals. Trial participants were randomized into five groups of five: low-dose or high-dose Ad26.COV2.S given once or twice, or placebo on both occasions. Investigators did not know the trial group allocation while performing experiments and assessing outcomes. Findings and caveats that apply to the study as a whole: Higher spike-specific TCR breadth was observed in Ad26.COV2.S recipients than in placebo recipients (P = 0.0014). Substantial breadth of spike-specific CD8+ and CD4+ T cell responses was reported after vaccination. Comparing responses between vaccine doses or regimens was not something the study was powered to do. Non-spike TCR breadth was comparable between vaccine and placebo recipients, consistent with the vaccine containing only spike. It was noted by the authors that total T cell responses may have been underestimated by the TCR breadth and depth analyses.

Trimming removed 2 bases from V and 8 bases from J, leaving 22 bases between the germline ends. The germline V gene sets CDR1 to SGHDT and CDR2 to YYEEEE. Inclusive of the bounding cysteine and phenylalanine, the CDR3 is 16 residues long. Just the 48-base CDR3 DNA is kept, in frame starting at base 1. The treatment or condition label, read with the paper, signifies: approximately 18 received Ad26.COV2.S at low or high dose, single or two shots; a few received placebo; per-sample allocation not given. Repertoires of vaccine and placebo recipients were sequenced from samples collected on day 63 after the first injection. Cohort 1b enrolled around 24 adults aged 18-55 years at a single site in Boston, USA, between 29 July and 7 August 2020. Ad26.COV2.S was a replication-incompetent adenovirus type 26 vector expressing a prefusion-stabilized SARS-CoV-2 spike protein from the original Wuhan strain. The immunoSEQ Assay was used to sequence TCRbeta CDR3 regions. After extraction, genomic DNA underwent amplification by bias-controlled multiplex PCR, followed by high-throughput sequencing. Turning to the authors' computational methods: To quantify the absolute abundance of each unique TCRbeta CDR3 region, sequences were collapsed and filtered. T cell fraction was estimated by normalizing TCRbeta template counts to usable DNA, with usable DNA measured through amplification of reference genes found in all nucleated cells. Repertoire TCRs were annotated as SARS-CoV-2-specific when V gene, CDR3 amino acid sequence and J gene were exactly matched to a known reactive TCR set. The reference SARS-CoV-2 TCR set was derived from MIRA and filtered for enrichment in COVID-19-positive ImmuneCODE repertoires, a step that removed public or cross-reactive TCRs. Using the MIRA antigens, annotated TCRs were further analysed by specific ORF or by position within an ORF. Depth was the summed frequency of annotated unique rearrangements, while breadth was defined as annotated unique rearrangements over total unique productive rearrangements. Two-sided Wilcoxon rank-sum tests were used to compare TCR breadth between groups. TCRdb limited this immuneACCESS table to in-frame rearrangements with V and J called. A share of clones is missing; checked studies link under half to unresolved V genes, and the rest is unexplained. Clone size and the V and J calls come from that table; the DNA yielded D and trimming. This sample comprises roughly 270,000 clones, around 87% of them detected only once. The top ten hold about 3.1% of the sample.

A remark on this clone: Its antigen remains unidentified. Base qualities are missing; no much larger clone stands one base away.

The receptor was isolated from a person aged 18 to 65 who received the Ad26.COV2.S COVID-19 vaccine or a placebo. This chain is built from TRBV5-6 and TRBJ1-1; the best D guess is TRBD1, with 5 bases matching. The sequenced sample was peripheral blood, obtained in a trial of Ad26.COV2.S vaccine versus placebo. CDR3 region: CASSFQGFGGPIEAFF. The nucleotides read TGTGCCAGCAGCTTTCAGGGATTTGGGGGACCCATCGAAGCTTTCTTT.